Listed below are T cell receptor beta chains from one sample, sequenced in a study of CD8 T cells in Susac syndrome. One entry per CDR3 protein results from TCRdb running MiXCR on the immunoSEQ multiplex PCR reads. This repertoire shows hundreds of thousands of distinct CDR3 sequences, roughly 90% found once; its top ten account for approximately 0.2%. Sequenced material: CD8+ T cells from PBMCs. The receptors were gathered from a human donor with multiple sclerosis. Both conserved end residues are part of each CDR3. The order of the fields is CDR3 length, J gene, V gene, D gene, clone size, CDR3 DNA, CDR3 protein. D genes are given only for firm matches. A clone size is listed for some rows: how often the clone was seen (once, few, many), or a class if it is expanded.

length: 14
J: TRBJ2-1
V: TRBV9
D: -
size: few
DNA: TGTGCCAGCAGCGCCCCGCATAGGGGGAATGAGCAGTTCTTC
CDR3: CASSAPHRGNEQFF

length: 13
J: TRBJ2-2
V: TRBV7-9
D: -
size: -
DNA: TGTGCCAGCAGCTTAGCCCCTGGCGGTGGGCTGTTTTTT
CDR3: CASSLAPGGGLFF

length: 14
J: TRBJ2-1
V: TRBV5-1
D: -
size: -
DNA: TGCGCCAGCAGCCCCTTAACAGGGAACAATGAGCAGTTCTTC
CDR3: CASSPLTGNNEQFF

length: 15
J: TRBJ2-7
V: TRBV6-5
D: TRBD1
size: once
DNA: TGTGCCAGCGGAAATCATGTCACAGGGGACTACGAGCAGTACTTC
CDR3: CASGNHVTGDYEQYF

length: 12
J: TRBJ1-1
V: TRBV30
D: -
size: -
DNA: TGTGCCTGGAGTCCGTCCAACACTGAAGCTTTCTTT
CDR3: CAWSPSNTEAFF

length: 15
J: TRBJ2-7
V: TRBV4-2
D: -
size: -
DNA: TGTGCCAGCAGCCAACCGTATCAGGGGACTCCCGAGCAGTACTTC
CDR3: CASSQPYQGTPEQYF

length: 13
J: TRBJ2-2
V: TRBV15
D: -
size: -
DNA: TGTGCCACCAGCAAGTCCCGATGGGTAGCGCTGTTTTTT
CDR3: CATSKSRWVALFF

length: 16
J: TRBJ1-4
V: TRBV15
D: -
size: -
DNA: TGTGCCACCAGCGGAGGACAGACCAGTGGTGGTGAAAAACTGTTTTTT
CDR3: CATSGGQTSGGEKLFF

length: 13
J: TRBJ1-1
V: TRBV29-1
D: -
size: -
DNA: TGCAGCGTCGGACAGCCTCTGAACACTGAAGCTTTCTTT
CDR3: CSVGQPLNTEAFF

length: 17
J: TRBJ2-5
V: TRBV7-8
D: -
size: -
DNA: TGTGCCAGCAGCTTAGGGCCGCGGGACAGTCGACAAGAGACCCAGTACTTC
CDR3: CASSLGPRDSRQETQYF

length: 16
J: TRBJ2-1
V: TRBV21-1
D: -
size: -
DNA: TGTGCCAGCAGCAAAGTAAGTGGGAGAGCCTACAATGAGCAGTTCTTC
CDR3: CASSKVSGRAYNEQFF

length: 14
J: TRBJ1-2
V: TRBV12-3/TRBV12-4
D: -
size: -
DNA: TGTGCCAGCAGTCGCCGCCAGGGAGGTTATGGCTACACCTTC
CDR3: CASSRRQGGYGYTF

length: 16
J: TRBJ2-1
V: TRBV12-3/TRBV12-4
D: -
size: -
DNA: TGTGCCAGCAGTCACCCCCGGGACCCAGGGTGGGATGAGCAGTTCTTC
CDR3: CASSHPRDPGWDEQFF

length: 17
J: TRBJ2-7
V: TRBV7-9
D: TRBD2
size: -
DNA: TGTGCCAGCAGCTTATTGGGGACTAGCGGGCCGACCTACGAGCAGTACTTC
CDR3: CASSLLGTSGPTYEQYF

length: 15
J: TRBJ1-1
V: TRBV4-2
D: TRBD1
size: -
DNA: TGTGCCAGCAGCCAAACTAACCAGGGGGGGGCTGAAGCTTTCTTT
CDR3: CASSQTNQGGAEAFF

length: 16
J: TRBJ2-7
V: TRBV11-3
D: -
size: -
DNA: TGTGCCAGCAGCGCGCGTACCGGACTACACCGCCACGAGCAGTACTTC
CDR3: CASSARTGLHRHEQYF

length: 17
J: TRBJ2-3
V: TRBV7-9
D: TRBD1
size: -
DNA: TGTGCCAGCAGCTTACCCCACGACAGGGAAGTAGCAGATACGCAGTATTTT
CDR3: CASSLPHDREVADTQYF

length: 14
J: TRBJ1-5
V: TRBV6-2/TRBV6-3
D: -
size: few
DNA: TGTGCCAGCAGTCAGGGGTATAGCAATCAGCCCCAGCATTTT
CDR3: CASSQGYSNQPQHF

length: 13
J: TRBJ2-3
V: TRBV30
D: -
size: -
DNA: TGTGCCTGGAGAGGAGGGATTTTCGATACGCAGTATTTT
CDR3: CAWRGGIFDTQYF

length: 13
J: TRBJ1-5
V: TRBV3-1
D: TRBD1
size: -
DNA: TGTGCCAGCAGCCGGGACAGGTTCCAACCCCAGCATTTT
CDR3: CASSRDRFQPQHF

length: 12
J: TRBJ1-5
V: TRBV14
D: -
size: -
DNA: TGTGCCAGCAGCCATCTCACTCAGCCCCAGCATTTT
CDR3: CASSHLTQPQHF

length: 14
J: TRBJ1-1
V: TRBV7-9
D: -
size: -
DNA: TGTGCCAGCAGCTTAGGGGGTGGGGCTATGGAAGCTTTCTTT
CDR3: CASSLGGGAMEAFF

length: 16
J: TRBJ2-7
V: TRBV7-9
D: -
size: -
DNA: TGTGCCAGCAGCTCGCTATCACAGATAAACTCCTACGAGCAGTACTTC
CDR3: CASSSLSQINSYEQYF

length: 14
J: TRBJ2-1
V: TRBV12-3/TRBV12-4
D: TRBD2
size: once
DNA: TGTGCCAGCAGTAGCGCCAGGGAGGGCAATGAGCAGTTCTTC
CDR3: CASSSAREGNEQFF